One sample yielded the 7 T cell receptor beta chains listed below, sequenced in a study of T cell repertoires in cytomegalovirus infection. Their antigens remain unidentified. TCRdb fed the reads into MiXCR, producing one record per CDR3 protein. The sample shows approximately 300,000 distinct CDR3 sequences, approximately 25% of them seen only once. The input for sequencing was cultured PBMCs, taken from culture after CMV antigen stimulation. These receptors were collected from a human donor in good health (CMV status not recorded). Some clones in this sample may be carry-over from other donors' samples.

The V call is TRBV6-5, the J call TRBJ2-5; D ambiguous. V lost 1 base, J lost 4 bases, and 13 bases lay in between. Germline V gene data show CDR1 as MNHEY and CDR2 as SVGAGI. This CDR3 is 15 amino acids long. The CDR3 nucleotides read TGTGCCAGCAGTTACTACAGTGCCAGCCCAGAGACCCAGTACTTC. It translates to CASSYYSASPETQYF.

The rearrangement links TRBV10-3 to TRBJ2-1, with TRBD2 matching over 9 bases. Per germline, CDR1 ENHRY and CDR2 SYGVKD. This CDR3 contains 15 residues. V lost 3 bases to trimming and J lost 6 bases; unmatched junction nucleotides: 6. The CDR3 here is CAISDGAGGTNEQFF. The DNA for the CDR3 is TGTGCCATCAGTGACGGGGCGGGAGGGACCAATGAGCAGTTCTTC.

The chain employs TRBV7-9 and TRBJ1-6, with D tentatively TRBD1 (5 bases). V lost 4 bases, J lost 9 bases, and 7 bases lay in between. CDR3 length: 12 amino acids. CDR1 is SEHNR, CDR2 FQNEAQ, per germline (reference sequence). The CDR3 spells CASSSRVSPLHF. CDR3 bases: TGTGCCAGCAGCTCCAGGGTTTCACCCCTCCACTTT.

The chain has TRBV20-1 and TRBJ2-3; the match to TRBD2 covers 14 bases. Looked up from germline, CDR1 is DFQATT and CDR2 is SNEGSKA (reference sequence). This CDR3 has 16 residues. The J segment lost 8 bases and the V segment lost 3 bases, leaving 10 bases of the junction unmatched. CDR3: CSASLVGLAGDGTQYF. The CDR3 nucleotides read TGCAGTGCTAGCCTAGTGGGACTAGCGGGAGATGGTACGCAGTATTTT.

This clonotype was seen more than once but under ten times. The rearrangement uses TRBV6-6 and TRBJ2-5; D is perhaps TRBD1 (6 bases). The CDR3 extends over 13 amino acids. The V end was cut by 8 bases, the J end by 5 bases, with 15 bases between. Germline values: CDR1 MNHNY, CDR2 SVGAGI (reference sequence). Here the CDR3 reads CASSPGVTETQYF. For the CDR3, the DNA is TGTGCCAGCTCCCCAGGGGTAACTGAGACCCAGTACTTC.

This clonotype was counted many times. The chain combines TRBV6-1 with TRBJ2-7; D uncertain. The CDR3 runs 11 residues. With 8 bases removed from V and 6 bases from J, the gap between germline ends came to 11 bases. Germline-derived CDR1 and CDR2 are MNHNS and SASEGT. The CDR3, as DNA: TGTGCCAGCGGGAAATTAGGCGAGCAGTACTTC. Translated, it gives CASGKLGEQYF.

This clonotype was observed a handful of times. The chain employs TRBV4-1 and TRBJ1-4; no reliable D call. CDR3 size: 15 residues. Trimming took 4 bases from V and 8 from J, leaving 17 bases between them. Germline V gene sequence: CDR1 MGHRA, CDR2 YSYEKL. The CDR3 loop is CASSLSPGIAEKLFF. The CDR3 nucleotides are TGCGCCAGCAGCCTATCCCCGGGAATCGCGGAAAAACTGTTTTTT.